Shown below are 15 T cell receptor beta chains from a single sample sequenced in a study of T cell responses to AZD1222 COVID-19 vaccine. Repertoires were generated with immunoSEQ multiplex PCR, while TCRdb's copy carries only in-frame clones and drops some. The repertoire has 100,000 to 120,000 clones, 88% of them found once; the top ten carry 1.6%. Sequencing used peripheral blood, obtained on day 0 of AZD1222 vaccination. The origin of the receptors is an adult in good health.

CDR3 region: CALAGPSSYNEQFF. Written as DNA, the CDR3 is TGTGCCTTGGCGGGCCCGAGCTCCTACAATGAGCAGTTCTTC. The V and J genes are TRBV19 and TRBJ2-1, with D tentatively TRBD2 (5 bases). Trimming cost V 11 bases and J 0 bases, with 14 bases left between them. The CDR3 sequence is 14 residues long. CDR1 and CDR2 from the germline V gene are LNHDA and SQIVND (reference sequence).

This sequence joins TRBV20-1 and TRBJ2-2; tentatively, D is TRBD1 (6 bases). This CDR3 is built from 13 residues. Trimming removed 6 bases from V and 5 bases from J, with 13 bases in between. Germline CDR1 reads DFQATT; CDR2 reads SNEGSKA (reference sequence). CDR3 sequence (DNA): TGCAGTGCGAGTACGACAGGAACCGGGGAGCTGTTTTTT. Translating gives CSASTTGTGELFF.

The chain employs TRBV5-1 and TRBJ1-3; D unclear. The CDR3 consists of 15 residues. Germline CDR1 is SGHRS and CDR2 is YFSETQ. Trimming left V 4 bases short and J 0 bases short, with 11 bases between. The CDR3 DNA follows: TGCGCCAGCAGCGAGGGCCCGAGCTCTGGAAACACCATATATTTT. It yields the protein CASSEGPSSGNTIYF. The full variable domain, rest sourced from reference TRBV5-1 and TRBJ1-3, is KAGVTQTPRYLIKTRGQQVTLSCSPISGHRSVSWYQQTPGQGLQFLFEYFSETQRNKGNFPGRFSGRQFSNSRSEMNVSTLELGDSALYLCASSEGPSSGNTIYFGEGSWLTVV.

The V and J genes are TRBV7-6 and TRBJ2-5; TRBD2 aligns across 8 bases. The CDR3 extends over 15 amino acids. V dropped 4 bases and J dropped 5; count of bases not matched to a gene: 9. The V gene's germline CDR1 is SGHVS and CDR2 FNYEAQ. The CDR3 DNA reads TGTGCCAGCAGCTCGGGGGGGGGCCAGGCGGAGACCCAGTACTTC. Translating it yields CASSSGGGQAETQYF.

The chain links TRBV5-1 to TRBJ2-1, with 13 bases lining up with TRBD2. The CDR3 extends over 16 amino acids. After removal of 5 bases from V and 3 bases from J, the junction contained 5 bases not matched to a gene. From germline, CDR1 is SGHRS and CDR2 YFSETQ. The CDR3 protein is CASRPTSGGIYNEQFF. The CDR3 DNA is TGCGCCAGCAGGCCGACTAGCGGGGGGATCTACAATGAGCAGTTCTTC.

This clone has only a few counts. This chain uses TRBV4-1 with TRBJ2-2; no firm D call. CDR3 length: 14 amino acids. V was clipped by 1 base and J by 3 bases, with 6 bases between them. The germline V gene has CDR1 MGHRA and CDR2 YSYEKL. The CDR3 DNA reads TGCGCCAGCAGCCAAGGCGAAGACACCGGGGAGCTGTTTTTT. Residues: CASSQGEDTGELFF.

This clone was detected once. The chain couples TRBV19 to TRBJ1-3; D remains ambiguous. The CDR3 is made up of 16 amino acids. The germline CDR1 and CDR2 sequences are LNHDA and SQIVND (reference sequence). Trimming took off 3 bases at V and 0 bases at J, with 12 bases between the two ends. This CDR3 reads CASSMARPTSGNTIYF. Written as DNA, the CDR3 is TGTGCCAGTAGTATGGCTCGGCCTACCTCTGGAAACACCATATATTTT.

This clone was detected only once. This rearrangement joins TRBV6-1 to TRBJ1-2; D might be TRBD1 (6 bases). This CDR3 has 15 residues. V dropped 2 bases and J dropped 7 bases, with 17 bases sitting between them. The germline gives CDR1 MNHNS, CDR2 SASEGT. The CDR3 DNA reads as TGTGCCAGCAGTGAAATTTCTGGGACATCGCGTGGCTACACCTTC. Amino acid sequence: CASSEISGTSRGYTF.

Here the CDR3 DNA reads TGTGCCAGCAGTTACGGGGCAAGGGGGCTCGGTCAGCCCCAGCATTTT. It is translated as CASSYGARGLGQPQHF. The chain employs TRBV6-6 and TRBJ1-5; 7 nucleotides match TRBD1. CDR3 length equals 16 residues. Germline CDR1 is MNHNY and CDR2 is SVGAGI (reference sequence). V lost 2 bases to trimming and J lost 6 bases; unmatched junction nucleotides: 10.

The chain has TRBV7-6 and TRBJ2-5; 11 bases fit TRBD1. CDR3 length: 15 residues. The germline V gene has CDR1 SGHVS and CDR2 FNYEAQ. Trimming removed 3 bases from V and 2 bases from J; junction bases left unmatched: 2. CDR3 in amino acids: CASSLDRGRQETQYF. The CDR3 coding sequence is TGTGCCAGCAGCTTGGACAGGGGGCGACAAGAGACCCAGTACTTC. Full variable domain (outside the CDR3, taken from reference TRBV7-6 and TRBJ2-5): GAGVSQSPRYKVTKRGQDVALRCDPISGHVSLYWYRQALGQGPEFLTYFNYEAQQDKSGLPNDRFSAERPEGSISTLTIQRTEQRDSAMYRCASSLDRGRQETQYFGPGTRLLVL.

The genes are TRBV7-2 and TRBJ2-1, with 9 bases aligning to TRBD1. The V and J ends lost 4 bases and 2 bases, in that order; junction bases with no gene match: 3. The CDR3 totals 15 residues. Germline CDR1 SGHTA, CDR2 FQGNSA. In DNA form, the CDR3 reads TGTGCCAGCAGCTCGGACAGGGGAACCTACAATGAGCAGTTCTTC. It is translated as CASSSDRGTYNEQFF.

J is TRBJ2-5 and V is TRBV19; 7 bases align to TRBD2. The CDR3 length is 14 residues. V was clipped by 7 bases and J by 4 bases; unmatched bases: 9. The germline gives CDR1 LNHDA, CDR2 SQIVND (reference sequence). CDR3 region: CASTNSGKGETQYF. Written as DNA, the CDR3 is TGTGCCAGTACCAACAGCGGGAAGGGAGAGACCCAGTACTTC. The full variable domain, completed using reference TRBV19 and TRBJ2-5, is DGGITQSPKYLFRKEGQNVTLSCEQNLNHDAMYWYRQDPGQGLRLIYYSQIVNDFQKGDIAEGYSVSREKKESFPLTVTSAQKNPTAFYLCASTNSGKGETQYFGPGTRLLVL.

This chain joins TRBV3-1 (or the pseudogene TRBV3-2) and TRBJ2-7, with D perhaps TRBD2 (6 bases). The germline V gene has CDR1 LGHDT and CDR2 YNNKEL (reference sequence). The V end lost 3 bases, the J end lost 5 bases, and 17 bases lay between the germline ends. The CDR3 is made up of 15 amino acids. The CDR3 nucleotides read TGTGCCAGCAGCCATCCCCTCCCCCGGGGGAACGAGCAGTACTTC. Translation: CASSHPLPRGNEQYF.

The gene calls are TRBV3-1 (or the pseudogene TRBV3-2) and TRBJ2-1, with D unresolved. V was clipped by 2 bases and J by 0 bases, with 14 bases between them. The CDR3 length is 17 residues. The V gene's germline CDR1 is LGHDT and CDR2 YNNKEL (reference sequence). CDR3 nucleotide sequence: TGTGCCAGCAGCCAAAGGTGGCCCTCCAGCTCCTACAATGAGCAGTTCTTC. This translates into CASSQRWPSSSYNEQFF.

The chain combines TRBV2 with TRBJ1-2; TRBD1 agrees at 7 bases. V dropped 5 bases and J dropped 2; count of bases not matched to a gene: 5. Germline V lookup: CDR1 SNHLY, CDR2 FYNNEI. The CDR3 contains 14 residues. The CDR3 DNA reads TGTGCCAGCAGTCAAACGACAGGGAACTATGGCTACACCTTC. Translated, it gives CASSQTTGNYGYTF.